The clone carrying this TCR beta chain was seen only once. Here immunoSEQ multiplex PCR was the method, and the copy in TCRdb shows in-frame clones only, minus some. Of about 52,000 clones in the sample, roughly 82% were seen once. The sample belongs to a study of blood T cell repertoires in COVID-19. Per germline, CDR1 LGHNT and CDR2 FRNRAP. V shed 6 bases and J 6 bases; nucleotides not matched to a gene: 4. The CDR3 length is 14 residues. The receptor was isolated from an elderly woman with acute or convalescent COVID-19. The V and J genes are TRBV12-5 and TRBJ1-6; 8 bases are shared with TRBD1. The source material was peripheral blood. The CDR3, as DNA: TGTGCTAGTGGCCGGACAGGGTCTAATTCACCCCTCCACTTT. The encoded protein is CASGRTGSNSPLHF.